Listed below are T cell receptor beta chains from one sample, sequenced in a study of blood T cell repertoires in COVID-19. The assay was immunoSEQ multiplex PCR, and TCRdb's table has in-frame clones only and misses some. The table includes about 180,000 clones, about four fifths detected once. Input material: peripheral blood. These receptors originate from a man aged 18-30 years with active or convalescent COVID-19. CDR3s include the opening cysteine and the closing phenylalanine or tryptophan. D genes are given only for firm matches. Size values are once, few and many counts, or a class for expanded clones, and some rows have none.

J	size	V	D	CDR3	DNA
TRBJ2-3	few	TRBV25-1	.	CASGGRIAHTDTQYF	TGTGCCAGCGGGGGGAGGATTGCCCACACAGATACGCAGTATTTT
TRBJ2-5	.	TRBV28	.	CASSRGPGTREETQYF	TGTGCCAGCAGTAGGGGGCCCGGGACTAGAGAAGAGACCCAGTACTTC
TRBJ2-7	.	TRBV25-1	TRBD1	CASSETRARDRGLYEQYF	TGTGCCAGCAGTGAAACAAGAGCCCGGGACAGGGGGCTCTACGAGCAGTACTTC
TRBJ2-7	.	TRBV18	TRBD2	CASSSRLAGAYLSYEQYF	TGTGCCAGCTCATCCCGACTAGCGGGGGCCTATTTGTCCTACGAGCAGTACTTC
TRBJ1-2	.	TRBV7-2	.	CASSLGQTNYGYTF	TGTGCCAGCAGCCTAGGCCAGACTAACTATGGCTACACCTTC
TRBJ2-7	.	TRBV4-1	.	CASSQSPRDLNEQYF	TGCGCCAGCAGCCAAAGTCCCCGGGATTTAAACGAGCAGTACTTC
TRBJ1-3	few	TRBV7-2	.	CASSRAPGNTGNTIYF	TGTGCCAGCAGTAGAGCGCCAGGGAACACTGGAAACACCATATATTTT
TRBJ1-6	.	TRBV3-1/TRBV3-2	TRBD1	CASSQRQGTDSPLHF	TGTGCCAGCAGCCAAAGACAGGGCACGGATTCACCCCTCCACTTT
TRBJ2-2	.	TRBV7-9	.	CASSSPQGLGGELFF	TGTGCCAGCAGTTCTCCACAGGGTTTGGGCGGGGAGCTGTTTTTT
TRBJ2-1	.	TRBV5-8	.	CASSLGRDFYNEQFF	TGTGCCAGCAGCTTGGGACGGGATTTTTACAATGAGCAGTTCTTC
TRBJ2-7	.	TRBV10-2	.	CASSESLGMGGREQYF	TGCGCCAGCAGTGAGTCGCTTGGAATGGGCGGGCGGGAGCAGTACTTC
TRBJ1-1	.	TRBV6-5	.	CASTPPGAMNTEAFF	TGTGCCAGCACCCCCCCTGGGGCCATGAACACTGAAGCTTTCTTT
TRBJ2-3	.	TRBV3-1/TRBV3-2	TRBD2	CASSQEEFPPGVEELADVDTQYF	TGTGCCAGCAGCCAGGAAGAGTTTCCCCCAGGAGTAGAAGAGCTAGCGGATGTAGATACGCAGTATTTT
TRBJ2-7	.	TRBV5-5	TRBD2	CASSSTSGVNYEQYF	TGTGCCAGCAGCTCAACTAGCGGAGTCAACTACGAGCAGTACTTC
TRBJ1-1	.	TRBV28	TRBD1	CASRLVPTGTGTEAFF	TGTGCCAGCAGACTTGTGCCGACAGGGACGGGAACTGAAGCTTTCTTT
TRBJ2-3	.	TRBV5-4	TRBD2	CASSPLLAENTDTQYF	TGTGCCAGCAGCCCGCTACTAGCGGAGAACACAGATACGCAGTATTTT
TRBJ2-7	.	TRBV4-2	.	CASSQEYGHYEQYF	TGTGCCAGCAGCCAAGAATATGGACATTACGAGCAGTACTTC
TRBJ2-3	.	TRBV7-8	.	CASSLGVPGANTQYF	TGTGCCAGCAGCTTAGGAGTCCCGGGAGCGAATACGCAGTATTTT
TRBJ2-2	.	TRBV5-4	.	CASSSGTRATGELFF	TGTGCCAGCAGCTCGGGGACAAGAGCGACCGGGGAGCTGTTTTTT
TRBJ1-6	.	TRBV5-1	.	CASRGSYRESPLHF	TGCGCCAGCAGGGGCAGCTACAGGGAATCACCCCTCCACTTT
TRBJ2-2	once	TRBV6-6	.	CASLGLANTGELFF	TGTGCCAGCTTGGGGCTAGCGAACACCGGGGAGCTGTTTTTT
TRBJ1-5	once	TRBV19	TRBD1	CASKSDRGRRGQPQHF	TGTGCCAGTAAGTCGGACAGGGGGCGTCGGGGACAGCCCCAGCATTTT
TRBJ2-7	.	TRBV27	TRBD1	CASSLRRGTGDVYEQYF	TGTGCCAGCAGTTTACGCCGCGGGACAGGGGATGTCTACGAGCAGTACTTC
TRBJ2-7	.	TRBV12-3/TRBV12-4	.	CASSLEAPYEQYF	TGTGCCAGCAGCTTGGAGGCACCCTACGAGCAGTACTTC
TRBJ2-1	.	TRBV5-1	TRBD2	CASSLDLAGTGEQFF	TGCGCCAGCAGCCTGGACCTAGCGGGAACGGGTGAGCAGTTCTTC
TRBJ2-7	.	TRBV6-5	TRBD1	CASKKGQGAYEQYF	TGTGCCAGCAAAAAGGGACAGGGGGCTTACGAGCAGTACTTC
TRBJ2-3	once	TRBV18	TRBD2	CASSPQATSGGANTQYF	TGTGCCAGCTCACCCCAAGCGACTAGCGGGGGGGCGAATACGCAGTATTTT
TRBJ1-2	.	TRBV27	TRBD1	CASSLSRDRVGSYTF	TGTGCCAGCAGTTTATCGAGGGACAGGGTCGGTAGCTACACCTTC
TRBJ1-2	.	TRBV7-2	.	CASSFDEARGYGYTF	TGTGCCAGCAGCTTTGATGAGGCACGGGGCTATGGCTACACCTTC
TRBJ2-3	.	TRBV7-2	.	CASSLYLSSTDTQYF	TGTGCCAGCAGCTTATATCTTAGTAGCACAGATACGCAGTATTTT
TRBJ1-2	.	TRBV28	.	CASSLSLSVSYGYTF	TGTGCCAGCAGTTTATCCCTTAGCGTCAGCTATGGTTACACCTTC
TRBJ1-4	.	TRBV2	TRBD1	CASSENRGGEKLFF	TGTGCCAGCAGTGAAAACAGGGGTGGCGAAAAACTGTTTTTT
TRBJ2-5	.	TRBV29-1	.	CSHFRASQETQYF	TGCAGCCATTTCAGGGCCTCCCAAGAGACCCAGTACTTC
TRBJ2-7	.	TRBV7-8	TRBD1	CASRDDREGSYEQYF	TGTGCCAGCAGGGATGACAGGGAAGGATCCTACGAGCAGTACTTC
TRBJ2-7	.	TRBV19	.	CASSTRTLTYEQYF	TGTGCCAGTAGTACTAGGACTCTTACCTACGAGCAGTACTTC
TRBJ1-1	.	TRBV4-3	.	CASSQIQGSKGDLGTEAFF	TGCGCCAGCAGCCAGATCCAGGGGTCAAAAGGGGATTTAGGCACTGAAGCTTTCTTT
TRBJ2-2	.	TRBV4-1	.	CASSQEGGGPKTGELFF	TGCGCCAGCAGCCAAGAGGGAGGAGGGCCGAAAACCGGGGAGCTGTTTTTT
TRBJ1-2	.	TRBV5-6	TRBD1	CASSLWDRGWGYGYTF	TGTGCCAGCAGCTTATGGGACAGGGGTTGGGGGTATGGCTACACCTTC
TRBJ1-5	.	TRBV30	.	CAWSNRGILPQHF	TGTGCCTGGAGTAATAGGGGGATATTGCCCCAGCATTTT
TRBJ2-3	.	TRBV6-4	TRBD2	CASSDTSGVSLAGEGDTQYF	TGTGCCAGCAGTGACACGTCAGGGGTTTCTCTAGCGGGAGAAGGGGATACGCAGTATTTT
TRBJ2-7	.	TRBV11-2	TRBD2	CASRAGGYEQYF	TGTGCCAGCAGGGCGGGGGGCTACGAGCAGTACTTC
TRBJ2-1	.	TRBV5-4	TRBD1	CASSRTGPEQFF	TGTGCCAGCAGCCGGACAGGACCTGAGCAGTTCTTC
TRBJ1-5	.	TRBV30	TRBD1	CAWSGDRPSQPQHF	TGTGCCTGGAGTGGGGACAGGCCGAGTCAGCCCCAGCATTTT
TRBJ1-6	.	TRBV25-1	.	CASRAHRVNSPLHF	TGTGCCAGCAGAGCTCACAGGGTTAATTCACCCCTCCACTTT
TRBJ2-3	.	TRBV7-9	TRBD2	CASSLRLAGVSDTQYF	TGTGCCAGCAGTTTACGACTAGCGGGTGTATCAGATACGCAGTATTTT
TRBJ2-1	.	TRBV5-1	TRBD1	CASSRGQGLYNEQFF	TGCGCCAGCAGCCGGGGACAGGGCCTTTACAATGAGCAGTTCTTC
TRBJ2-7	.	TRBV24-1	.	CATSGGGPLYEQYF	TGTGCCACGTCCGGTGGAGGGCCCCTCTACGAGCAGTACTTC
TRBJ1-4	.	TRBV6-4	TRBD1	CASRRQGAANEKLFF	TGTGCCAGCAGGAGACAGGGGGCGGCTAATGAAAAACTGTTTTTT
TRBJ1-3	.	TRBV5-8	.	CASSLYSGGNTIYF	TGTGCCAGCAGCTTGTACAGTGGAGGAAACACCATATATTTT
TRBJ2-7	.	TRBV6-1	TRBD2	CASSEASMTSGYEQYF	TGTGCCAGCAGTGAAGCATCTATGACTAGCGGCTACGAGCAGTACTTC
TRBJ2-1	.	TRBV15	TRBD1	CATSRGGQEENEQFF	TGTGCCACCAGCAGAGGAGGACAGGAAGAAAATGAGCAGTTCTTC
TRBJ1-4	once	TRBV7-2	.	CASSSPGGGEKLFF	TGTGCCAGCAGCTCCCCGGGAGGGGGTGAAAAACTGTTTTTT
TRBJ1-4	.	TRBV7-2	.	CASGITATNEKLFF	TGTGCCAGCGGAATAACAGCAACTAATGAAAAACTGTTTTTT
TRBJ2-7	once	TRBV12-3/TRBV12-4	TRBD2	CASSSGGGDEQYF	TGTGCCAGCAGTTCCGGGGGAGGGGACGAGCAGTACTTC
TRBJ1-2	few	TRBV12-5	.	CASGLVPGGGYGYTF	TGTGCTAGTGGTTTGGTCCCCGGGGGGGGCTATGGCTACACCTTC